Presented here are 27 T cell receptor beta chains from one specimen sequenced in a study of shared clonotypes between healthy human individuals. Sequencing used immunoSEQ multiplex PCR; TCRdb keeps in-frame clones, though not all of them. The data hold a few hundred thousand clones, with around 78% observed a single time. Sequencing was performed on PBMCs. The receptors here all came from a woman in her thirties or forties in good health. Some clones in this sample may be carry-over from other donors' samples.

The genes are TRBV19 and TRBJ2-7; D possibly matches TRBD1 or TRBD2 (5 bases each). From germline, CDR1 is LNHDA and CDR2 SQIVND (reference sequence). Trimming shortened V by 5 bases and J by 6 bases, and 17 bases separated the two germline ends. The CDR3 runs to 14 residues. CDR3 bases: TGTGCCAGTAGTGATCAGGGTAGCGTGGGCGAGCAGTACTTC. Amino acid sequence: CASSDQGSVGEQYF.

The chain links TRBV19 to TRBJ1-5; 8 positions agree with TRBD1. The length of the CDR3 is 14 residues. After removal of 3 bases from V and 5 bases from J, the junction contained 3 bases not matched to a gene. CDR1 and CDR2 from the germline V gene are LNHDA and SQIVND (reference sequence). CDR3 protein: CASSIRGPYQPQHF. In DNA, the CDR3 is TGTGCCAGTAGTATCAGGGGGCCATATCAGCCCCAGCATTTT.

For the CDR3, the DNA is TGTGCCAGCAGCGCTCCTCGGGTATACGAGCAGTACTTC. Protein: CASSAPRVYEQYF. The gene calls are TRBV11-2 and TRBJ2-7; no clear D gene. Germline V CDR1 and CDR2: SGHAT, FQNNGV. The CDR3 is made up of 13 amino acids. Trimming removed 5 bases at V and 4 bases at J, with 12 bases between.

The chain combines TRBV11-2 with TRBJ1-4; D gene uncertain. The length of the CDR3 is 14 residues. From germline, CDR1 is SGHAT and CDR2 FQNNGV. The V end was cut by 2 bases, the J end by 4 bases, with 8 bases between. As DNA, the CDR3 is TGTGCCAGCAGCTTATCAGGCAATAATGAAAAACTGTTTTTT. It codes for CASSLSGNNEKLFF. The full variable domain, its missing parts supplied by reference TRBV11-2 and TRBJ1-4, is EAGVAQSPRYKIIEKRQSVAFWCNPISGHATLYWYQQILGQGPKLLIQFQNNGVVDDSQLPKDRFSAERLKGVDSTLKIQPAKLEDSAVYLCASSLSGNNEKLFFGSGTQLSVL.

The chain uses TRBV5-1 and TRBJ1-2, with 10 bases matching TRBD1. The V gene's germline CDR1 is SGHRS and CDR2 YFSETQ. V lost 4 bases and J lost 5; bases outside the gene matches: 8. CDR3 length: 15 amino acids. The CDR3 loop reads CASSGGQGQGYGYTF. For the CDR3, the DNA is TGCGCCAGCAGCGGGGGACAGGGGCAAGGGTATGGCTACACCTTC.

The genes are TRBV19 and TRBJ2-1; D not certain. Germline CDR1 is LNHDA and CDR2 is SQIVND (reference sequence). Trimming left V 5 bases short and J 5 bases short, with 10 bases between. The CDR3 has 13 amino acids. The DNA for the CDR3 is TGTGCCAGTAGTTCGTGGGAAAACAATGAGCAGTTCTTC. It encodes CASSSWENNEQFF.

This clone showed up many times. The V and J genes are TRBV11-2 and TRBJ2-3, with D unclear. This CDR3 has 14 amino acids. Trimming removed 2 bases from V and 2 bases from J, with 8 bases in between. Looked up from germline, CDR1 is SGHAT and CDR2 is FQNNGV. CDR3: CASSLTINTDTQYF. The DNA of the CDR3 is TGTGCCAGCAGCTTAACTATTAACACAGATACGCAGTATTTT.

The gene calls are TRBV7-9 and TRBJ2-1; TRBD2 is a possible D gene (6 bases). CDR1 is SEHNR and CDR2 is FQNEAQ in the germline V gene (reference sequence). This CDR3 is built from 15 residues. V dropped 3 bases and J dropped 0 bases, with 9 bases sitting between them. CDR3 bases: TGTGCCAGCAGCTTGGCGCGGGGCTCCTACAATGAGCAGTTCTTC. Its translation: CASSLARGSYNEQFF. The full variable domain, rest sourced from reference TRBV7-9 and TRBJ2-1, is DTGVSQNPRHKITKRGQNVTFRCDPISEHNRLYWYRQTLGQGPEFLTYFQNEAQLEKSRLLSDRFSAERPKGSFSTLEIQRTEQGDSAMYLCASSLARGSYNEQFFGPGTRLTVL.

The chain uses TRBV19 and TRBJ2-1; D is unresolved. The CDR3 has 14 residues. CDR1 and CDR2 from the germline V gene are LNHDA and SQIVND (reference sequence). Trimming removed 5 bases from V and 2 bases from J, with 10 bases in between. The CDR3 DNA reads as TGTGCCAGTAGTGACCGGCGAACCTACAATGAGCAGTTCTTC. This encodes CASSDRRTYNEQFF. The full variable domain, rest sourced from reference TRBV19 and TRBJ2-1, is DGGITQSPKYLFRKEGQNVTLSCEQNLNHDAMYWYRQDPGQGLRLIYYSQIVNDFQKGDIAEGYSVSREKKESFPLTVTSAQKNPTAFYLCASSDRRTYNEQFFGPGTRLTVL.

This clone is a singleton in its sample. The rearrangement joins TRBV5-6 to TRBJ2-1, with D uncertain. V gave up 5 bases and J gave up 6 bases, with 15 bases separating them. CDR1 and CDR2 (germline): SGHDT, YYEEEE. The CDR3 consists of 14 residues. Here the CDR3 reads CASSPVAVGNEQFF. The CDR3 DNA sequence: TGTGCCAGCAGTCCAGTAGCAGTAGGCAATGAGCAGTTCTTC.

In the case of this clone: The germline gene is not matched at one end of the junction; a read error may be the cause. CDR3 DNA sequence: TGTGTCAGCAGCCGGAGTGCCATGAACACTGAAGCTTTCTTT. It yields the protein CVSSRSAMNTEAFF. V usage is TRBV7-2 and J usage is TRBJ1-1; the D is unclear. There are 14 residues in the CDR3. Germline loops: CDR1 SGHTA, CDR2 FQGNSA.

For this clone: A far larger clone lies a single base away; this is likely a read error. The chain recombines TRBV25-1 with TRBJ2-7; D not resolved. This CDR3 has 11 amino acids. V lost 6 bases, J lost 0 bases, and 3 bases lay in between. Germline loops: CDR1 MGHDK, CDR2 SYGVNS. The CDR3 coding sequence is TGTGCCAGCAGAAACTCCTACGAGCAGTACTTC. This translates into CASRNSYEQYF.

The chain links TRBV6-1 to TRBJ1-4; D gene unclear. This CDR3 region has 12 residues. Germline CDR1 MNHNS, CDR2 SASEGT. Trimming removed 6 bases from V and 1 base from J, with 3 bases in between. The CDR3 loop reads CASSLTNEKLFF. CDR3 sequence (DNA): TGTGCCAGCAGCTTAACTAATGAAAAACTGTTTTTT.

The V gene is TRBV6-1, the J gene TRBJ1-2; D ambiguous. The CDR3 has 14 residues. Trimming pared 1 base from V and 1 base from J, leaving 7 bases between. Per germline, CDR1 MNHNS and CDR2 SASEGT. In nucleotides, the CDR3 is TGTGCCAGCAGTGAAGGCAGCTTTAACTATGGCTACACCTTC. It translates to CASSEGSFNYGYTF.

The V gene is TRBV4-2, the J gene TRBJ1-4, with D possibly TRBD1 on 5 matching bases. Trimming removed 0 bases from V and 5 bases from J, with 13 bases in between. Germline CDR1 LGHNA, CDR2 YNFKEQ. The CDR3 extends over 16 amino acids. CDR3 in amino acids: CASSQEPGRRNEKLFF. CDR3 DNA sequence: TGTGCCAGCAGCCAAGAACCGGGACGGAGAAATGAAAAACTGTTTTTT.

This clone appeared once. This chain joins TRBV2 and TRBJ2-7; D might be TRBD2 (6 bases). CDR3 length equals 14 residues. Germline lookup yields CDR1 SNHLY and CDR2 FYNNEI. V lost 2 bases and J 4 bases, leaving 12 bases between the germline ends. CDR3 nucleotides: TGTGCCAGCAGTGAAATAGCGGAGGGGTACGAGCAGTACTTC. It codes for CASSEIAEGYEQYF.

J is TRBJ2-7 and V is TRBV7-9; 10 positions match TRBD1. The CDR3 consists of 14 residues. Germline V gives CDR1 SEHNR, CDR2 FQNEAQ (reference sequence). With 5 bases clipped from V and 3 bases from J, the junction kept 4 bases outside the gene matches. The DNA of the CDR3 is TGTGCCAGCAGCGGCGGACAGGGGGGCTACGAGCAGTACTTC. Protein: CASSGGQGGYEQYF.

The CDR3: CASSLSGRSFYGYTF. The CDR3 bases are TGTGCCAGCAGTTTATCCGGACGGTCGTTCTATGGCTACACCTTC. The chain combines TRBV27 with TRBJ1-2; D gene unclear. Germline V gives CDR1 MNHEY, CDR2 SMNVEV (reference sequence). The germline V and J ends were trimmed by 0 bases and 4 bases, with 12 bases remaining between them. CDR3 size: 15 residues.

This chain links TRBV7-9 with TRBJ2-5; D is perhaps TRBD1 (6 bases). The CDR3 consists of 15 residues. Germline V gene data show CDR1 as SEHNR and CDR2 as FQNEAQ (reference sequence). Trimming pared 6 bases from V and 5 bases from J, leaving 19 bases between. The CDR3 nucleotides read TGTGCCAGCAGAAGATACAGGGAGCCGGGCGAGACCCAGTACTTC. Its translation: CASRRYREPGETQYF.

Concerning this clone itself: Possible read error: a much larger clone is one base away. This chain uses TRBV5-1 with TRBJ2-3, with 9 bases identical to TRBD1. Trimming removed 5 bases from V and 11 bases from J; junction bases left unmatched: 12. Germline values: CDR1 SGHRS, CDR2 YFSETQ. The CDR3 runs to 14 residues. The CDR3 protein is CASSPGTGSNMQYF. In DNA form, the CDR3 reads TGCGCCAGCAGTCCCGGGACAGGGTCGAATATGCAGTATTTT.

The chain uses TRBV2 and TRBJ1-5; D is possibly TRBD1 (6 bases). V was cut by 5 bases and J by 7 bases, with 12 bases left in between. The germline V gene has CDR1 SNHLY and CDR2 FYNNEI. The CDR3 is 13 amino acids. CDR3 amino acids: CASSQGTTQPQHF. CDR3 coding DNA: TGTGCCAGCAGTCAGGGGACCACCCAGCCCCAGCATTTT.

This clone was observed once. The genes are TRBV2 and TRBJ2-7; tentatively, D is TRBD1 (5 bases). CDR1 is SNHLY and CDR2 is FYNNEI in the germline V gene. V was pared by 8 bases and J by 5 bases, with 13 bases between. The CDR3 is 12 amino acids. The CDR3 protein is CASEAQGHEQYF. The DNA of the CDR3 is TGTGCCAGCGAGGCCCAGGGCCACGAGCAGTACTTC.

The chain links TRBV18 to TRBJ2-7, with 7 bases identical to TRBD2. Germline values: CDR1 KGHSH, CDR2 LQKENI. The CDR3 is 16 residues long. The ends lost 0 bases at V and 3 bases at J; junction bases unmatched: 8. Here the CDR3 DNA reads TGTGCCAGCTCACCACCCGAAGGGCCGGGGGGCTACGAGCAGTACTTC. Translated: CASSPPEGPGGYEQYF.

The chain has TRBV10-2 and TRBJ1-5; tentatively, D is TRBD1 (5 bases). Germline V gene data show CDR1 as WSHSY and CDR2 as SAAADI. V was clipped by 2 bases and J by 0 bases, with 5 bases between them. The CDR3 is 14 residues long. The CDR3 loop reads CASSEGGSNQPQHF. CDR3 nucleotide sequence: TGCGCCAGCAGTGAGGGGGGTAGCAATCAGCCCCAGCATTTT.

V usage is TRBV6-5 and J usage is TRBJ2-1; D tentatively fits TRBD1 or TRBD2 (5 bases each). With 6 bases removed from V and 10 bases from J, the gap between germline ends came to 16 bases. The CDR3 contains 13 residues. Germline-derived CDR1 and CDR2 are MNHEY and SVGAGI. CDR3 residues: CASSSGTRGEQFF. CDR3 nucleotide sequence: TGTGCCAGCAGCTCCGGGACCCGGGGCGAGCAGTTCTTC.

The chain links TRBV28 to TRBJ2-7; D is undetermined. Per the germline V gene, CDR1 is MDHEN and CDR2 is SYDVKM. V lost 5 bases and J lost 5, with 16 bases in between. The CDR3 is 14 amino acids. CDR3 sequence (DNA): TGTGCCAGCAGTCTCAGCCCAATTCTCGACGAGCAGTACTTC. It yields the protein CASSLSPILDEQYF.

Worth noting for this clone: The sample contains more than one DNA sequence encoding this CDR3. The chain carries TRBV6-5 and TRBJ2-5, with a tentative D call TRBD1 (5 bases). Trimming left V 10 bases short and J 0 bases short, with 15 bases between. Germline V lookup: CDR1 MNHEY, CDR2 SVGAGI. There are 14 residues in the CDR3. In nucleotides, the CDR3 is TGTGCCACCCGACAGAAAAGAAACCAAGAGACCCAGTACTTC. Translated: CATRQKRNQETQYF.